The 22 T cell receptor beta chains below all came from one sample that was sequenced in a study of T cells after posttransplantation cyclophosphamide. The data were produced by immunoSEQ multiplex PCR, yet TCRdb's version contains in-frame clones alone and is incomplete. The sample records around 43,000 clones, almost 95% being singletons. The sample was PBMCs. Every receptor here comes from a woman aged 45-65 years in good health and a related stem cell transplant donor.

The rearrangement uses TRBV19 and TRBJ2-7; a weak D match, TRBD1 (7 bases). Trimming took 5 bases from V and 0 from J, leaving 11 bases between them. Germline V gives CDR1 LNHDA, CDR2 SQIVND (reference sequence). The CDR3 covers 14 residues. The CDR3 sequence is CASSSGGSSYEQYF. CDR3 in DNA: TGTGCCAGTAGTTCAGGGGGGAGCTCCTACGAGCAGTACTTC.

The rearrangement uses TRBV9 and TRBJ2-1; maybe TRBD1 (5 bases). Germline CDR1 is SGDLS and CDR2 is YYNGEE. The CDR3 extends over 13 amino acids. Trimming stripped 4 bases from V and 7 bases from J, with 12 bases between. The CDR3 nucleotides are TGTGCCAGCAGCTCAGACAGTGAAAATGAGCAGTTCTTC. This sequence encodes CASSSDSENEQFF.

In this sample, this clone turned up a few times. The rearrangement links TRBV19 to TRBJ1-5; D remains ambiguous. The CDR3 sequence is 16 residues long. Trimming took 1 base from V and 6 from J, leaving 16 bases between them. Germline loops: CDR1 LNHDA, CDR2 SQIVND (reference sequence). As DNA, the CDR3 is TGTGCCAGTAGTATAGTGCGGATTTTGGTCTCTCAGCCCCAGCATTTT. Protein sequence: CASSIVRILVSQPQHF.

The gene calls are TRBV15 and TRBJ1-2; unclear D gene. CDR1 is LNHNV and CDR2 is YYDKDF in the germline V gene (reference sequence). The CDR3 loop spans 15 amino acids. V was shortened by 0 bases and J by 7 bases, with 15 bases between the two germline ends. The CDR3 loop is CATSREKVPAAGYTF. The DNA for the CDR3 is TGTGCCACCAGCAGAGAGAAAGTTCCCGCGGCTGGCTACACCTTC.

This chain connects TRBV10-3 to TRBJ1-1, with D possibly TRBD1 on 6 matching bases. Germline assignment: CDR1 ENHRY and CDR2 SYGVKD. With 6 bases removed from V and 1 base from J, the gap between germline ends came to 15 bases. The CDR3 runs to 15 residues. The CDR3 loop is CAIRPDSRSNTEAFF. CDR3 nucleotide sequence: TGTGCCATCAGGCCGGACAGTAGGTCGAACACTGAAGCTTTCTTT.

The CDR3 loop reads CASSAGDRIQETQYF. The DNA for the CDR3 is TGTGCCAGTAGCGCGGGCGACAGGATCCAAGAGACCCAGTACTTC. The chain links TRBV19 to TRBJ2-5, with D possibly matching TRBD1 (6 bases). Trimming took off 6 bases at V and 1 base at J, with 15 bases between the two ends. This CDR3 region has 15 residues. Germline lookup yields CDR1 LNHDA and CDR2 SQIVND (reference sequence).

The J gene is TRBJ1-1, the V gene TRBV30; D not certain. CDR1 GTSNPN and CDR2 SVGIG come from the germline V gene (reference sequence). The CDR3 has 13 amino acids. V was pared by 1 base and J by 1 base, with 7 bases between. CDR3 nucleotides: TGTGCCTGGAGTGGACGGGAGAACACTGAAGCTTTCTTT. Translation gives CAWSGRENTEAFF.

The chain is built from TRBV7-2 and TRBJ1-2; weak D call: TRBD1 (5 bases). The CDR3 runs to 15 residues. Germline V gives CDR1 SGHTA, CDR2 FQGNSA. Trimming took off 5 bases at V and 0 bases at J, with 13 bases between the two ends. In DNA form, the CDR3 reads TGTGCCAGCAGCGTTACCAGGGCGACTAACTATGGCTACACCTTC. This gives the protein CASSVTRATNYGYTF.

J is TRBJ1-2 and V is TRBV25-1, with 8 bases lining up with TRBD1. The CDR3 is made up of 14 amino acids. Germline V gene lookup returns CDR1 MGHDK and CDR2 SYGVNS. With 3 bases clipped from V and 8 bases from J, the junction kept 8 bases outside the gene matches. The CDR3 loop reads CASSEGEQGEGYTF. Here the CDR3 DNA reads TGTGCCAGCAGTGAGGGGGAACAGGGGGAAGGCTACACCTTC.

This clone is a singleton in its sample. DNA for the CDR3: TGTGCCAGTCGGGGGGGCTGGGTAGATACGCAGTATTTT. The encoded protein is CASRGGWVDTQYF. The chain links TRBV19 to TRBJ2-3; TRBD2 aligns across 8 bases. The trim removed 8 bases at V and 5 bases at J, leaving 6 bases unmatched. In germline, CDR1 is LNHDA, CDR2 SQIVND (reference sequence). The CDR3 sequence is 13 residues long.

The chain joins TRBV19 to TRBJ1-1; maybe TRBD1 (6 bases). CDR3 length: 13 amino acids. Trimming removed 6 bases at V and 5 bases at J, with 13 bases between. CDR1 and CDR2 from the germline V gene are LNHDA and SQIVND (reference sequence). The chain's CDR3 is CASSPRGRTEAFF. The CDR3 nucleotides read TGTGCCAGTAGCCCCAGGGGCCGGACTGAAGCTTTCTTT. The complete variable domain, with remaining parts taken from reference TRBV19 and TRBJ1-1, reads DGGITQSPKYLFRKEGQNVTLSCEQNLNHDAMYWYRQDPGQGLRLIYYSQIVNDFQKGDIAEGYSVSREKKESFPLTVTSAQKNPTAFYLCASSPRGRTEAFFGQGTRLTVV.

The rearrangement joins TRBV10-2 to TRBJ2-3; TRBD2 aligns across 11 bases. In germline, CDR1 is WSHSY, CDR2 SAAADI. The CDR3 length is 17 residues. J gave up 6 bases and V 6 bases, and 14 bases lay outside the gene matches. CDR3 region: CASSPTSGGGNADTQYF. CDR3 DNA: TGCGCCAGCAGCCCCACTAGCGGGGGCGGGAACGCCGATACGCAGTATTTT.

V usage is TRBV6-6 and J usage is TRBJ1-5; 8 bases match TRBD1. The CDR3 loop spans 15 amino acids. The J segment lost 3 bases and the V segment lost 6 bases, leaving 7 bases of the junction unmatched. Per germline, CDR1 MNHNY and CDR2 SVGAGI (reference sequence). This CDR3 is CASRSLTGANQPQHF. In DNA form, the CDR3 reads TGTGCCAGCAGATCCTTGACAGGGGCCAATCAGCCCCAGCATTTT.

The chain employs TRBV5-6 and TRBJ1-4; tentatively, D is TRBD1 (6 bases). Trimming removed 0 bases from V and 13 bases from J, with 10 bases in between. Looked up from germline, CDR1 is SGHDT and CDR2 is YYEEEE. This CDR3 has 12 residues. In DNA form, the CDR3 reads TGTGCCAGCAGCTTGGTAGGGGGTTTACTGTTTTTT. As protein: CASSLVGGLLFF.

The chain links TRBV30 to TRBJ1-2; D is unclear. Germline CDR1 and CDR2: GTSNPN and SVGIG (reference sequence). The CDR3 length is 10 residues. V was pared by 1 base and J by 11 bases, with 8 bases between. For the CDR3, the DNA is TGTGCCTGGAGTGAGGAGAGTTACACCTTC. Protein: CAWSEESYTF.

The CDR3 DNA follows: TGTGCCAGCAGGGACCAGCGGGGGAGCACAGATACGCAGTATTTT. Encoded protein: CASRDQRGSTDTQYF. V and J are TRBV5-4 and TRBJ2-3, with 8 bases lining up with TRBD2. V was clipped by 5 bases and J by 0 bases; unmatched bases: 5. Germline CDR1 is SGHNT and CDR2 is YYREEE (reference sequence). This CDR3 has 15 amino acids.

The chain has TRBV19 and TRBJ1-1, with TRBD1 matching 7 bases. V trimming: 7 bases; J trimming: 1 base; junction bases outside the gene matches: 9. The germline V gene encodes CDR1 LNHDA and CDR2 SQIVND (reference sequence). There are 15 residues in the CDR3. The CDR3, as DNA: TGTGCCAGTAATAGGCGACAGGGATGGAACACTGAAGCTTTCTTT. Protein sequence: CASNRRQGWNTEAFF.

This clone was recorded only once. A junction end diverges from the germline sequence, so it may reflect a read error. This chain links TRBV5-6 with TRBJ2-6; TRBD2 matches 8 bases. The CDR3 consists of 17 residues. The germline V gene encodes CDR1 SGHDT and CDR2 YYEEEE. CDR3 sequence (DNA): TGTGCCAGCAGCTCGGATGGACTAGCCTCTGGGACCAACGTCCTGACTTTC. It translates to CASSSDGLASGTNVLTF.

This clone was seen only once. The chain employs TRBV6-5 and TRBJ1-1; D remains unclear. The CDR3 contains 12 residues. V shed 2 bases and J shed 6 bases, with 7 bases lying between them. Germline V gene sequence: CDR1 MNHEY, CDR2 SVGAGI. The CDR3 DNA is TGTGCCAGCAGTTACGCCGGGGCTGAAGCTTTCTTT. Its translation is CASSYAGAEAFF.

This clone was recorded once. The rearrangement joins TRBV9 to TRBJ2-1, with D maybe TRBD2 (6 bases). CDR1 is SGDLS and CDR2 is YYNGEE in the germline V gene. The CDR3 contains 16 residues. Trimming cost V 0 bases and J 1 base, with 11 bases left between them. The CDR3 DNA reads as TGTGCCAGCAGCGTAGATGGCGGGATGTCCTACAATGAGCAGTTCTTC. Amino acid sequence: CASSVDGGMSYNEQFF.

The sample holds a few counts of this clone. This rearrangement joins TRBV15 to TRBJ2-3; 9 bases are a match to TRBD2. CDR3 size: 15 residues. The trim removed 1 base at V and 1 base at J, leaving 0 bases unmatched. Per germline, CDR1 LNHNV and CDR2 YYDKDF (reference sequence). The CDR3 protein is CATSRGTSGTDTQYF. The CDR3 region has the DNA TGTGCCACCAGCAGAGGGACTAGCGGCACAGATACGCAGTATTTT.

The chain links TRBV7-3 to TRBJ1-1, with TRBD1 as a possible D gene (5 bases). The CDR3 spans 14 residues. The V gene lost 5 bases and the J gene lost 7 bases, with 17 bases spanning the gap. CDR1 and CDR2 (germline): SGHTA, FQGTGA. The DNA for the CDR3 is TGTGCCAGCAGCCAATTGGGGGGGAGGAATGAAGCTTTCTTT. Its translation: CASSQLGGRNEAFF.